This T cell receptor beta chain was captured by sequencing in a study of T-cell memory formation after mild COVID-19. TCRdb re-called the 5' RACE reads with MiXCR, one entry per CDR3 protein. The data contain 350,000 to 500,000 distinct CDR3 sequences, around a quarter of them seen just once; the ten biggest clones take up about an eighth. The CDR3 spans 15 residues. V was cut by 1 base and J by 0 bases, with 6 bases left in between. CDR1 and CDR2 (germline): SEHNR, FQNEAQ (reference sequence). The rearrangement links TRBV7-9 to TRBJ1-4, with no clear D. The TCR originated in an adult woman who had mild COVID-19 (a few samples of this study predate the infection). Cell type and time point are not known. Sequencing used PBMCs or a T cell subset sorted from them (not recorded which). CDR3 sequence reads: CASSLVPSTNEKLFF. Here the CDR3 DNA reads TGTGCCAGCAGCTTAGTACCCTCAACTAATGAAAAACTGTTTTTT. The whole variable domain, filled in from reference TRBV7-9 and TRBJ1-4, reads DTGVSQNPRHKITKRGQNVTFRCDPISEHNRLYWYRQTLGQGPEFLTYFQNEAQLEKSRLLSDRFSAERPKGSFSTLEIQRTEQGDSAMYLCASSLVPSTNEKLFFGSGTQLSVL.